This passage covers 24 T cell receptor beta chains from one sample sequenced in a study of OX40 agonist ivuxolimab in advanced cancers. Generated by immunoSEQ multiplex PCR, the TCRdb table keeps only in-frame clones and is missing some. The sample consists of roughly 130,000 clones, just over 90% of them appearing once. Specimen: CD4+ or CD8+ T cells sorted from blood, collected in a trial of the OX40 agonist ivuxolimab. These receptors were obtained from an adult with an advanced solid tumor such as melanoma, head and neck, liver or kidney cancer.

This clone was detected only once. V and J are TRBV4-2 and TRBJ2-3; 9 bases match TRBD2. The V and J ends lost 2 bases and 2 bases, in that order; junction bases with no gene match: 8. The CDR3 consists of 17 residues. Germline V CDR1 and CDR2: LGHNA, YNFKEQ. The CDR3 protein is CASSQSAAGGHTDTQYF. The DNA of the CDR3 is TGTGCCAGCAGCCAAAGCGCAGCGGGGGGCCACACAGATACGCAGTATTTT.

This chain joins TRBV7-8 and TRBJ2-3; the match to TRBD2 covers 7 bases. J was trimmed by 2 bases and V by 7 bases; bases with no gene match: 6. Germline-derived CDR1 and CDR2 are SGHVS and FQNEAQ. There are 14 residues in the CDR3. The CDR3 DNA reads TGTGCCAGCACCCGGGCGGGAGACACAGATACGCAGTATTTT. Translating gives CASTRAGDTDTQYF. The full variable domain, completed using reference TRBV7-8 and TRBJ2-3, is GAGVSQSPRYKVAKRGQDVALRCDPISGHVSLFWYQQALGQGPEFLTYFQNEAQLDKSGLPSDRFFAERPEGSVSTLKIQRTQQEDSAVYLCASTRAGDTDTQYFGPGTRLTVL.

This clone was observed a handful of times. The rearrangement links TRBV5-4 to TRBJ2-2; no reliable D call. Per germline, CDR1 SGHNT and CDR2 YYREEE (reference sequence). This CDR3 comprises 14 residues. V was trimmed by 4 bases and J by 3 bases, leaving 10 bases between them. CDR3 protein: CASSLRWDTGELFF. Here the CDR3 DNA reads TGTGCCAGCAGCCTTAGATGGGACACCGGGGAGCTGTTTTTT.

The genes are TRBV19 and TRBJ1-6; D uncertain. CDR3 length equals 13 residues. Germline CDR1 and CDR2: LNHDA and SQIVND (reference sequence). V lost 0 bases and J lost 10, with 7 bases in between. This CDR3 is CASSIDARSPLHF. The CDR3 coding sequence is TGTGCCAGTAGTATAGACGCCAGATCACCCCTCCACTTT.

There are a few counts of this clone. The chain joins TRBV18 to TRBJ1-6; possibly TRBD1 for D (5 bases). Germline V gene sequence: CDR1 KGHSH, CDR2 LQKENI. Trimming removed 1 base from V and 8 bases from J, with 6 bases in between. The CDR3 sequence is 13 residues long. The CDR3 sequence is CASSPRGDSPLHF. DNA for the CDR3: TGTGCCAGCTCACCACGAGGGGATTCACCCCTCCACTTT.

The chain uses TRBV11-3 and TRBJ2-1; maybe TRBD2 (7 bases). The CDR3 covers 16 residues. V was cut by 5 bases and J by 5 bases, with 19 bases left in between. Germline CDR1 and CDR2: SGHNT and YENEEA. The CDR3 reads CASSGAGTIKHNEQFF. In nucleotides, the CDR3 is TGTGCCAGCAGCGGAGCGGGGACAATAAAACACAATGAGCAGTTCTTC.

The chain uses TRBV15 and TRBJ2-5; a weak D match, TRBD1 (7 bases). Germline values: CDR1 LNHNV, CDR2 YYDKDF (reference sequence). Deletions cut 2 bases from V and 4 bases from J, with 11 bases between. The CDR3 covers 14 residues. As DNA, the CDR3 is TGTGCCACCAGCAGACCAGGGGGGTCAGAGACCCAGTACTTC. Translated: CATSRPGGSETQYF.

The chain links TRBV28 to TRBJ2-7, with TRBD1 as a possible D gene (6 bases). The germline V gene encodes CDR1 MDHEN and CDR2 SYDVKM. The CDR3 has 15 amino acids. Trimming removed 3 bases from V and 2 bases from J, with 14 bases in between. CDR3 DNA sequence: TGTGCCAGCAGTTTCATCAGGGGTACTCCCTACGAGCAGTACTTC. Protein: CASSFIRGTPYEQYF.

The CDR3 here is CACRTLSYEQYF. In DNA form, the CDR3 reads TGTGCCTGCCGGACACTCTCCTACGAGCAGTACTTC. The rearrangement uses TRBV6-1 and TRBJ2-7; weak D call: TRBD1 (5 bases). The V gene's germline CDR1 is MNHNS and CDR2 SASEGT. This CDR3 has 12 amino acids. Between the trimmed V and J ends, which lost 11 bases and 0 bases, there was a span of 11 bases.

The chain employs TRBV28 and TRBJ1-2, with D possibly matching TRBD1 (6 bases). The CDR3 covers 14 residues. V lost 6 bases to trimming and J lost 4 bases, with 15 bases between them. Germline CDR1 and CDR2: MDHEN and SYDVKM. The CDR3 is CASRSQGRAYGYTF. In nucleotides, the CDR3 is TGTGCCAGCAGGTCACAGGGAAGGGCCTATGGCTACACCTTC.

This rearrangement joins TRBV7-2 to TRBJ2-1, with TRBD2 identical over 9 bases. Germline CDR1 SGHTA, CDR2 FQGNSA. V lost 2 bases to trimming and J lost 10 bases; unmatched junction nucleotides: 3. The CDR3 runs 13 residues. DNA of the CDR3: TGTGCCAGCAGCTTAACGCGGGAGGGAGAGCAGTTCTTC. Protein product: CASSLTREGEQFF.

This chain uses TRBV5-1 with TRBJ1-2; 7 nucleotides line up with TRBD1. The length of the CDR3 is 13 residues. CDR1 is SGHRS, CDR2 YFSETQ, per germline. The V and J ends lost 4 bases and 5 bases, in that order; junction bases with no gene match: 5. This CDR3 is CASSKGQVYGYTF. For the CDR3, the DNA is TGCGCCAGCAGCAAAGGACAGGTTTATGGCTACACCTTC.

The chain couples TRBV29-1 to TRBJ2-3; 9 bases fit TRBD2. The CDR3 covers 14 residues. V dropped 3 bases and J dropped 4; count of bases not matched to a gene: 5. The germline V gene encodes CDR1 SQVTM and CDR2 ANQGSEA. CDR3 amino acids: CSVDASGRSDTQYF. CDR3 nucleotides: TGCAGCGTTGATGCAAGCGGGAGGTCAGATACGCAGTATTTT.

The rearrangement joins TRBV11-2 to TRBJ2-3, with D hard to call. V was pared by 2 bases and J by 2 bases, with 14 bases between. This CDR3 is built from 16 residues. CDR1 is SGHAT, CDR2 FQNNGV, per germline. CDR3 coding DNA: TGTGCCAGCAGCTTAATGTCTGTTCGCATCACAGATACGCAGTATTTT. Its protein is CASSLMSVRITDTQYF.

The chain joins TRBV7-6 to TRBJ1-1, with 9 positions matching TRBD1. J lost 1 base, V lost 1 base, and 7 bases had no gene match. The CDR3 covers 17 residues. From germline, CDR1 is SGHVS and CDR2 FNYEAQ. As DNA, the CDR3 is TGTGCCAGCAGCTTAGGGGGACAGGGTGGGTCGAACACTGAAGCTTTCTTT. Its translation: CASSLGGQGGSNTEAFF.

The V and J genes are TRBV28 and TRBJ2-5; 12 bases match TRBD2. The CDR3 loop spans 16 amino acids. Germline values: CDR1 MDHEN, CDR2 SYDVKM. V shed 5 bases, J shed 4 bases, and the junction held 8 bases outside the gene matches. CDR3 sequence (DNA): TGTGCCAGCAGTAACCACCTAGCGGGGGGGAGAGAGACCCAGTACTTC. This encodes CASSNHLAGGRETQYF.

This chain joins TRBV4-1 and TRBJ1-3; D gene uncertain. The CDR3 loop spans 13 amino acids. Germline CDR1 and CDR2: MGHRA and YSYEKL. Trimming took 0 bases from V and 8 from J, leaving 8 bases between them. CDR3 residues: CASSQEHTHTIYF. The CDR3 coding sequence is TGCGCCAGCAGCCAAGAACACACCCACACCATATATTTT.

This chain uses TRBV19 with TRBJ1-2, with D perhaps TRBD1 (6 bases). Looked up from germline, CDR1 is LNHDA and CDR2 is SQIVND (reference sequence). The CDR3 spans 15 residues. The V and J ends lost 5 bases and 4 bases respectively, with 17 bases between them. CDR3 bases: TGTGCCAGTAGTCCGGCAGGGGAATTTAGCTATGGCTACACCTTC. The encoded protein is CASSPAGEFSYGYTF.

This clone was detected once. The chain uses TRBV6-1 and TRBJ1-5; D gene ambiguous. V was clipped by 3 bases and J by 6 bases, with 12 bases between them. The length of the CDR3 is 14 residues. Per the germline V gene, CDR1 is MNHNS and CDR2 is SASEGT. The CDR3 spells CASSELGPGQPQHF. CDR3 coding DNA: TGTGCCAGCAGTGAGTTAGGGCCCGGTCAGCCCCAGCATTTT.

The V and J genes are TRBV6-5 and TRBJ2-1; either TRBD1 or TRBD2 may supply D (5 bases each). The V and J ends lost 2 bases and 3 bases respectively, with 11 bases between them. CDR3 size: 15 residues. In germline, CDR1 is MNHEY, CDR2 SVGAGI. The CDR3 is CASSYRDVNYNEQFF. The CDR3 DNA is TGTGCCAGCAGTTACCGGGACGTGAACTACAATGAGCAGTTCTTC.

The V and J genes are TRBV18 and TRBJ2-2; D perhaps matches TRBD1 (5 bases). V was trimmed by 3 bases and J by 0 bases, leaving 11 bases between them. Germline CDR1 is KGHSH and CDR2 is LQKENI. The CDR3 length is 16 residues. The CDR3 sequence: CASSPLLGPNTGELFF. CDR3 in DNA: TGTGCCAGCTCACCCCTACTGGGGCCGAACACCGGGGAGCTGTTTTTT.

V and J are TRBV21-1 and TRBJ2-3. TRBV21-1 is an annotated pseudogene. The CDR3 covers 11 residues. The CDR3 loop is CASRKIDTQYF. CDR3 nucleotide sequence: TGTGCCAGCAGGAAAATAGATACGCAGTATTTT.

The CDR3 DNA follows: TGTGCCAGCAGGACCCTTTCTGGAAACACCATATATTTT. Residues: CASRTLSGNTIYF. The V and J genes are TRBV19 and TRBJ1-3; no clear D. The CDR3 totals 13 residues. CDR1 is LNHDA, CDR2 SQIVND, per germline (reference sequence). The germline V and J ends were trimmed by 9 bases and 1 base, with 10 bases remaining between them.

The chain carries TRBV9 and TRBJ2-5, with 7 bases that match TRBD2. V lost 4 bases, J lost 2 bases, and 11 bases stayed unmatched. The CDR3 sequence is 16 residues long. The germline gives CDR1 SGDLS, CDR2 YYNGEE. CDR3 sequence reads: CASSTSSGTVQETQYF. The CDR3 DNA is TGTGCCAGCAGCACTTCCAGCGGGACGGTTCAAGAGACCCAGTACTTC.